Listed below are T cell receptor beta chains from one sample, sequenced in a study of blood T cell repertoires in COVID-19. Libraries were prepared by immunoSEQ multiplex PCR; TCRdb keeps only in-frame clonotypes and omits some of them. The sample has 400,000 or so clones, around 90% seen once. The sample taken for sequencing was PBMCs or T cells enriched from blood (not recorded which). The receptors originated from a woman aged 35 to 49 with acute COVID-19. Both conserved end residues are part of each CDR3. D genes are given only for firm matches. Size is stated for part of the rows, as once, few or many counts, or as a class when the clone is expanded.

J gene	D gene	clone size	V gene	CDR3 protein	CDR3 DNA
TRBJ2-2	TRBD1	-	TRBV11-3	CASSLAGTGHTGELFF	TGTGCCAGCAGTTTAGCCGGGACAGGGCACACCGGGGAGCTGTTTTTT
TRBJ1-5	-	-	TRBV5-8	CASSLGGARQPQHF	TGTGCCAGCAGCTTAGGGGGGGCGCGTCAGCCCCAGCATTTT
TRBJ1-2	-	-	TRBV5-6	CASSSFGSPFYTF	TGTGCCAGCAGCTCGTTCGGGTCACCGTTCTACACCTTC
TRBJ1-1	-	-	TRBV14	CASSQAFQGTTEAFF	TGTGCCAGCAGCCAAGCGTTCCAGGGGACCACTGAAGCTTTCTTT
TRBJ1-2	-	-	TRBV4-1	CASSQVIASSYGYTF	TGCGCCAGCAGCCAAGTCATTGCCAGTTCCTATGGCTACACCTTC
TRBJ2-3	TRBD2	-	TRBV18	CASSPPQAEAGGRTDTQYF	TGTGCCAGCTCACCACCGCAGGCAGAAGCGGGGGGACGCACAGATACGCAGTATTTT
TRBJ1-5	-	-	TRBV14	CASSQVGSTGQYSNQPQHF	TGTGCCAGCAGCCAAGTTGGAAGTACAGGGCAATATAGCAATCAGCCCCAGCATTTT
TRBJ2-1	-	-	TRBV18	CASSPTIGGPLASYNEQFF	TGTGCCAGCTCACCAACTATCGGGGGTCCCTTAGCGAGCTACAATGAGCAGTTCTTC
TRBJ1-1	TRBD1	-	TRBV5-1	CASSARQGNTEAFF	TGCGCCAGCAGCGCAAGACAGGGGAACACTGAAGCTTTCTTT
TRBJ2-2	TRBD1	-	TRBV15	CATSPKLRGGELFF	TGTGCCACCAGCCCCAAACTCAGGGGGGGGGAGCTGTTTTTT
TRBJ2-3	-	-	TRBV7-9	CASSLTENTQYF	TGTGCCAGCAGCTTGACAGAAAATACGCAGTATTTT
TRBJ2-4	-	-	TRBV5-1	CASSLVSGSINIQYF	TGCGCCAGCAGCTTGGTGTCAGGGTCTATAAACATTCAGTACTTC
TRBJ2-7	-	-	TRBV5-1	CASSLAGEVYEQYF	TGCGCCAGCAGCTTGGCCGGGGAAGTCTACGAGCAGTACTTC
TRBJ1-1	-	-	TRBV5-1	CASSSVDGGTEAFF	TGCGCCAGCAGCTCGGTCGACGGGGGCACTGAAGCTTTCTTT
TRBJ1-5	TRBD1	-	TRBV2	CASSEEGQGPQPQHF	TGTGCCAGCAGTGAAGAGGGACAGGGCCCTCAGCCCCAGCATTTT
TRBJ1-4	-	-	TRBV30	CAWSVGSAAGPEKLFF	TGTGCCTGGAGTGTAGGGTCGGCTGCGGGGCCTGAAAAACTGTTTTTT
TRBJ2-1	TRBD2	-	TRBV4-1	CASSPQLAGGVEQFF	TGCGCCAGCAGCCCCCAACTAGCGGGGGGAGTTGAGCAGTTCTTC
TRBJ1-6	-	-	TRBV19	CASSIRSGQPFNSPLHF	TGTGCCAGTAGTATTCGTTCGGGACAACCGTTTAATTCACCCCTCCACTTT
TRBJ2-1	-	-	TRBV4-2	CASSQDPWSSYNEQFF	TGTGCCAGCAGCCAAGACCCGTGGAGCTCCTACAATGAGCAGTTCTTC
TRBJ1-3	-	-	TRBV19	CATTPRDNSGNTIYF	TGTGCCACCACCCCCCGGGACAACTCTGGAAACACCATATATTTT
TRBJ1-5	TRBD1	-	TRBV20-1	CSASRRSAGGQPQHF	TGCAGTGCTAGTCGAAGGTCAGCAGGGGGTCAGCCCCAGCATTTT
TRBJ1-2	-	-	TRBV30	CAWTVSNYGYTF	TGTGCCTGGACAGTTTCTAACTATGGCTACACCTTC
TRBJ1-5	-	-	TRBV18	CASSPGDGQPQHF	TGTGCCAGCTCCCCGGGGGACGGTCAGCCCCAGCATTTT
TRBJ1-2	TRBD1	-	TRBV12-3/TRBV12-4	CASRPGGGYGYTF	TGTGCCAGCAGGCCAGGGGGAGGCTATGGCTACACCTTC
TRBJ1-2	-	-	TRBV2	CASSEDPGSYGYTF	TGTGCCAGCAGTGAGGATCCAGGGTCCTATGGCTACACCTTC
TRBJ2-2	-	-	TRBV30	CAWSVFSSRSNTGELFF	TGTGCCTGGAGTGTGTTTAGTTCCCGATCAAACACCGGGGAGCTGTTTTTT
TRBJ1-5	-	-	TRBV12-3/TRBV12-4	CASSLQGQPQHF	TGTGCCAGCAGTTTACAGGGTCAGCCCCAGCATTTT
TRBJ2-3	-	-	TRBV18	CASSPGPGRTDTQYF	TGTGCCAGCTCACCGGGGCCCGGGAGAACAGATACGCAGTATTTT
TRBJ1-2	TRBD1	-	TRBV30	CAWSFETGSGYTF	TGTGCCTGGAGTTTCGAGACAGGGTCTGGCTACACCTTC
TRBJ2-7	TRBD2	-	TRBV7-9	CASSLGLAGDEQYF	TGTGCCAGCAGCTTGGGACTAGCGGGCGACGAGCAGTACTTC
TRBJ1-6	TRBD1	-	TRBV6-5	CASSYWTGKGSPLHF	TGTGCCAGCAGTTACTGGACAGGCAAGGGTTCACCCCTCCACTTT
TRBJ2-7	TRBD2	-	TRBV5-1	CASSLGAGGLLAYEQYF	TGCGCCAGCAGCTTGGGAGCGGGGGGGCTTCTCGCCTACGAGCAGTACTTC
TRBJ1-4	-	-	TRBV5-4	CASSERMREGNEKLFF	TGTGCCAGCAGCGAGCGCATGAGGGAGGGTAATGAAAAACTGTTTTTT
TRBJ1-1	-	-	TRBV30	CAWRGRVRTEAFF	TGTGCCTGGAGAGGGAGGGTAAGAACTGAAGCTTTCTTT
TRBJ2-7	TRBD1	few	TRBV10-1	CASSDPLTGTNEQYF	TGCGCCAGCAGTGACCCATTGACAGGGACGAACGAGCAGTACTTC
TRBJ1-6	TRBD1	-	TRBV5-4	CASSIGTGGNSPLHF	TGTGCCAGCAGTATAGGGACAGGCGGTAATTCACCCCTCCACTTT
TRBJ2-7	-	-	TRBV10-1	CASSDGREGYEQYF	TGCGCCAGCAGTGACGGCAGGGAAGGCTACGAGCAGTACTTC
TRBJ2-7	TRBD1	-	TRBV5-4	CASRPRDRAYEQYF	TGTGCCAGCAGGCCCCGGGACAGAGCCTACGAGCAGTACTTC
TRBJ1-5	-	-	TRBV30	CAWSPGIGQPQHF	TGTGCCTGGAGTCCGGGAATTGGTCAGCCCCAGCATTTT
TRBJ1-2	TRBD1	-	TRBV9	CASSVESGQGRYGYTF	TGTGCCAGCAGCGTAGAGTCGGGACAGGGGAGGTATGGCTACACCTTC
TRBJ2-2	TRBD2	once	TRBV11-2	CASSGGDLNTGELFF	TGTGCCAGCAGCGGGGGGGACTTAAACACCGGGGAGCTGTTTTTT
TRBJ1-1	-	-	TRBV9	CASSVSQGNTEAFF	TGTGCCAGCAGCGTATCGCAGGGTAACACTGAAGCTTTCTTT
TRBJ2-7	TRBD1	-	TRBV7-9	CASSLTGGYEQYF	TGTGCCAGCAGCCTCACAGGGGGCTACGAGCAGTACTTC
TRBJ1-2	TRBD1	-	TRBV3-1/TRBV3-2	CASSQTGTIYGYTF	TGTGCCAGCAGCCAGACAGGGACCATTTATGGCTACACCTTC
TRBJ1-4	TRBD1	few	TRBV5-6	CASRDSRQGGHEKLFF	TGTGCCAGCAGAGACAGCCGACAGGGAGGACATGAAAAACTGTTTTTT
TRBJ2-1	-	-	TRBV6-1	CASSEFGLEVYNEQFF	TGTGCCAGCAGTGAATTTGGCCTAGAGGTCTACAATGAGCAGTTCTTC
TRBJ2-7	-	-	TRBV6-5	CASSGRGYEQYF	TGTGCCAGCAGCGGACGGGGCTACGAGCAGTACTTC
TRBJ2-7	TRBD2	-	TRBV19	CASSSRGGYSYEQYF	TGTGCCAGTAGTTCCCGGGGAGGGTACTCCTACGAGCAGTACTTC
TRBJ1-5	-	-	TRBV19	CASTDRTVRNQPQHF	TGTGCCAGTACCGACCGGACAGTACGGAATCAGCCCCAGCATTTT
TRBJ1-1	TRBD1	-	TRBV6-1	CASGDRGLKNTEAFF	TGTGCCAGCGGTGACAGGGGGCTCAAGAACACTGAAGCTTTCTTT
TRBJ1-2	-	-	TRBV5-8	CASSLEGPGYGYTF	TGTGCCAGCAGCTTGGAGGGGCCTGGCTATGGCTACACCTTC
TRBJ1-6	-	-	TRBV5-6	CASSGRGAGVGASPLHF	TGTGCCAGCAGCGGTCGAGGGGCAGGGGTCGGAGCTTCACCCCTCCACTTT
TRBJ1-2	-	once	TRBV30	CAWSVERGAYGYTF	TGTGCCTGGAGTGTTGAACGCGGAGCCTATGGCTACACCTTC
TRBJ1-2	TRBD1	-	TRBV6-5	CASIGQGLSYGYTF	TGTGCCAGCATCGGACAGGGACTCTCCTATGGCTACACCTTC
TRBJ2-5	-	-	TRBV4-1	CASSQDLAKTQYF	TGCGCCAGCAGCCAAGATCTAGCAAAAACCCAGTACTTC